Below, 27 T cell receptor beta chains from the same sample are listed, as sequenced in a study of spatial heterogeneity in lung cancer. Stated time point: blood at routine non-recurrence follow-up after resection. No cells were sorted before sequencing. The whole RNA sequenced was extracted from tumor, nontumor lung or frozen PBMC. TCRdb re-called the 5' RACE reads through MiXCR, storing one row per CDR3 protein. The sample contains around 110,000 distinct CDR3 sequences, 9% to 15% of which appear only once. Here the sequenced sample was PBMCs, taken at follow-up. The receptors derive from a male donor with early-stage non-small cell lung cancer.

This clonotype occurred a few times. The chain has TRBV9 and TRBJ2-1, with 7 nucleotides matching TRBD1. V trimming: 3 bases; J trimming: 8 bases; junction bases outside the gene matches: 8. CDR1 is SGDLS and CDR2 is YYNGEE in the germline V gene. The CDR3 runs 14 residues. CDR3 DNA sequence: TGTGCCAGCAGCGAAACAGGGGCCAGGGATGAGCAGTTCTTC. Protein sequence: CASSETGARDEQFF.

This chain uses TRBV5-1 with TRBJ2-5; D possibly corresponds to TRBD1 (6 bases). The CDR3 runs to 13 residues. Trimming shortened V by 4 bases and J by 4 bases, and 11 bases separated the two germline ends. Germline V gene lookup returns CDR1 SGHRS and CDR2 YFSETQ. In DNA form, the CDR3 reads TGCGCCAGCAGCGGAACAGGGTTAGAGACCCAGTACTTC. The encoded protein is CASSGTGLETQYF.

This clonotype occurred a few times. The V gene is TRBV27, the J gene TRBJ2-2; D might be TRBD2 (7 bases). Germline CDR1 and CDR2: MNHEY and SMNVEV (reference sequence). CDR3 size: 16 residues. V shed 5 bases and J shed 4 bases, with 17 bases lying between them. The CDR3 sequence is CASSRDGGRATGELFF. Written as DNA, the CDR3 is TGTGCCAGCAGTCGAGACGGGGGGCGCGCCACCGGGGAGCTGTTTTTT.

Only a few counts were recorded for this clonotype. The V gene is TRBV28, the J gene TRBJ2-6; D unclear. Germline CDR1 reads MDHEN; CDR2 reads SYDVKM. The germline V and J ends were trimmed by 7 bases and 1 base, with 20 bases remaining between them. The CDR3 spans 18 residues. In nucleotides, the CDR3 is TGTGCCAGCACCCTCGGGCGTACGAAGAGGTCTGGGGCCAACGTCCTGACTTTC. Translation: CASTLGRTKRSGANVLTF. Full variable domain (remainder filled in from reference TRBV28 and TRBJ2-6): DVKVTQSSRYLVKRTGEKVFLECVQDMDHENMFWYRQDPGLGLRLIYFSYDVKMKEKGDIPEGYSVSREKKERFSLILESASTNQTSMYLCASTLGRTKRSGANVLTFGAGSRLTVL.

The sample holds many counts of this clonotype. The V call is TRBV27, the J call TRBJ2-2; 10 positions match TRBD2. CDR1 and CDR2 (germline): MNHEY, SMNVEV (reference sequence). CDR3 length: 16 amino acids. V was clipped by 4 bases and J by 2 bases; unmatched bases: 4. CDR3 region: CASSSWTSGNTGELFF. CDR3 in DNA: TGTGCCAGCAGTTCCTGGACTAGCGGAAACACCGGGGAGCTGTTTTTT.

This chain connects TRBV3-1 to TRBJ2-7, with a tentative D call TRBD1 (5 bases). CDR3 length equals 12 residues. V shed 5 bases and J shed 6 bases, with 11 bases lying between them. Germline V CDR1 and CDR2: LGHDT, YNNKEL (reference sequence). CDR3 residues: CASSLRQGEQYF. As DNA, the CDR3 is TGTGCCAGCAGCTTGAGGCAGGGCGAGCAGTACTTC.

The V and J genes are TRBV3-1 and TRBJ1-4; D is unclear. Trimming cost V 3 bases and J 8 bases, with 13 bases left between them. Germline V CDR1 and CDR2: LGHDT, YNNKEL (reference sequence). This CDR3 is 14 amino acids long. DNA of the CDR3: TGTGCCAGCAGCCACTCAGACATCCGCGAAAAACTGTTTTTT. Its protein product is CASSHSDIREKLFF.

This clonotype was seen a handful of times. The chain has TRBV7-9 and TRBJ2-1; tentative D call: TRBD1 (5 bases). CDR1 SEHNR and CDR2 FQNEAQ come from the germline V gene (reference sequence). Deletions cut 4 bases from V and 5 bases from J, with 9 bases between. The CDR3 length is 13 residues. The CDR3 loop is CASSSRQNNEQFF. The CDR3 DNA sequence: TGTGCCAGCAGCTCCCGACAGAACAATGAGCAGTTCTTC.

The CDR3 DNA follows: TGCGCCAGCAGCCAGGACAGGACGGGTGGCTACACCTTC. Translating it yields CASSQDRTGGYTF. The V and J genes are TRBV4-3 and TRBJ1-2, with 7 bases that match TRBD1. Looked up from germline, CDR1 is LGHNA and CDR2 is YSLEER. The V segment lost 3 bases and the J segment 7 bases; nucleotides outside the gene matches: 5. CDR3 length: 13 amino acids.

Ten or more counts support this clonotype. The V and J genes are TRBV11-1 and TRBJ2-3; D call uncertain. This CDR3 spans 14 amino acids. Between the trimmed V and J ends, which lost 2 bases and 2 bases, there was a span of 8 bases. Per germline, CDR1 SGHAT and CDR2 FQDESV (reference sequence). The CDR3 is CASSLSPTTDTQYF. CDR3 in DNA: TGTGCCAGCAGCTTAAGTCCGACCACAGATACGCAGTATTTT.

The chain carries TRBV7-8 and TRBJ1-1, with TRBD1 matching over 9 bases. V trimming: 2 bases; J trimming: 3 bases; junction bases outside the gene matches: 7. CDR1 is SGHVS and CDR2 is FQNEAQ in the germline V gene. The CDR3 loop spans 16 amino acids. CDR3 sequence reads: CASSLSDRGGDTEAFF. CDR3 bases: TGTGCCAGCAGCTTAAGTGACAGGGGGGGAGACACTGAAGCTTTCTTT.

This clonotype was detected a few times. The gene calls are TRBV18 and TRBJ1-1, with D possibly matching TRBD1 (6 bases). The CDR3 covers 14 residues. Looked up from germline, CDR1 is KGHSH and CDR2 is LQKENI. Trimming removed 6 bases at V and 3 bases at J, with 14 bases between. CDR3 protein: CASSSSGDHTEAFF. The CDR3 DNA reads TGTGCCAGCTCGTCCTCAGGGGACCACACTGAAGCTTTCTTT.

This clonotype was picked up a small number of times. The chain carries TRBV10-3 and TRBJ1-4; possibly TRBD1 for D (5 bases). CDR3 length: 15 residues. V was clipped by 0 bases and J by 6 bases, with 11 bases between them. The germline V gene has CDR1 ENHRY and CDR2 SYGVKD. The CDR3 loop reads CAISESNGAHEKLFF. In DNA, the CDR3 is TGTGCCATCAGTGAGTCCAACGGGGCTCATGAAAAACTGTTTTTT.

This clonotype appeared many times. This chain links TRBV4-2 with TRBJ2-1; a possible D gene is TRBD2 (6 bases). The V end lost 7 bases, the J end lost 7 bases, and 8 bases lay between the germline ends. Germline assignment: CDR1 LGHNA and CDR2 YNFKEQ. CDR3 length: 11 residues. CDR3 sequence (DNA): TGTGCCAGCAAAGGAGGGAATGAGCAGTTCTTC. Amino acid sequence: CASKGGNEQFF.

Turning to this clonotype: Because it lacks the conserved phenylalanine or tryptophan at the end, this CDR3 is likely a read error. The genes are TRBV5-1 and TRBJ2-3; D perhaps matches TRBD1 (5 bases). Germline assignment: CDR1 SGHRS and CDR2 YFSETQ. The V end was cut by 4 bases, the J end by 0 bases, with 6 bases between. CDR3 length: 13 amino acids. CDR3 DNA: TGCGCCAGCAGCCAGGGCAGCACAGATACGCAGTATTCT. Translated, it gives CASSQGSTDTQYS.

The count of this clonotype is one. The chain recombines TRBV24-1 with TRBJ2-5; TRBD1 matches 12 bases. This CDR3 region has 16 residues. The trim removed 0 bases at V and 5 bases at J, leaving 3 bases unmatched. CDR1 is KGHDR, CDR2 SFDVKD, per germline. Here the CDR3 DNA reads TGTGCCACCAGTGATTTGGGGGACAGGGGGCGTGAGACCCAGTACTTC. It translates to CATSDLGDRGRETQYF.

The rearrangement joins TRBV27 to TRBJ2-7; D is ambiguous. Trimming left V 4 bases short and J 12 bases short, with 16 bases between. This CDR3 contains 12 residues. Germline loops: CDR1 MNHEY, CDR2 SMNVEV (reference sequence). This CDR3 is CASSSSPFRLYF. In DNA, the CDR3 is TGTGCCAGCAGTTCCTCCCCCTTTCGCTTGTACTTC.

This clonotype was counted at least ten times. The rearrangement joins TRBV7-2 to TRBJ1-6, with 8 bases aligning to TRBD1. V gave up 4 bases and J gave up 5 bases; unmatched junction bases: 4. Per germline, CDR1 SGHTA and CDR2 FQGNSA. The CDR3 loop spans 15 amino acids. CDR3 loop: CASSSRTGNNSPLHF. The CDR3 DNA reads TGTGCCAGCAGCTCACGGACAGGGAATAATTCACCCCTCCACTTT.

This clonotype showed up many times. The chain combines TRBV4-3 with TRBJ1-2; no clear D gene. V lost 2 bases and J 8 bases, leaving 9 bases between the germline ends. Germline CDR1 and CDR2: LGHNA and YSLEER. The CDR3 is 12 residues long. The CDR3 nucleotides read TGCGCCAGCAGCCAAAGAGACAACGGCTACACCTTC. Translation gives CASSQRDNGYTF.

This rearrangement joins TRBV5-1 to TRBJ2-7; D not certain. V lost 2 bases, J lost 5 bases, and 8 bases lay in between. There are 12 residues in the CDR3. The germline V gene encodes CDR1 SGHRS and CDR2 YFSETQ. In nucleotides, the CDR3 is TGCGCCAGCAGCTTCGACCAGAACGAGCAGTACTTC. Its protein is CASSFDQNEQYF. The complete variable domain, with remaining parts taken from reference TRBV5-1 and TRBJ2-7, reads KAGVTQTPRYLIKTRGQQVTLSCSPISGHRSVSWYQQTPGQGLQFLFEYFSETQRNKGNFPGRFSGRQFSNSRSEMNVSTLELGDSALYLCASSFDQNEQYFGPGTRLTVT.

This clonotype was counted only a few times. The J gene is TRBJ2-1, the V gene TRBV9; D might be TRBD1 (6 bases). This CDR3 has 14 amino acids. The V and J ends lost 1 base and 7 bases respectively, with 12 bases between them. Germline V gene sequence: CDR1 SGDLS, CDR2 YYNGEE. For the CDR3, the DNA is TGTGCCAGCAGCGTAAATGGGCAGGGGAATGAGCAGTTCTTC. Translated: CASSVNGQGNEQFF.

The CDR3 spells CASSLVYVTATIYNEQFF. Written as DNA, the CDR3 is TGTGCCAGCAGCTTAGTATATGTGACAGCCACTATATACAATGAGCAGTTCTTC. The rearrangement uses TRBV11-3 and TRBJ2-1; tentatively, D is TRBD1 (5 bases). The V end was cut by 1 base, the J end by 4 bases, with 20 bases between. CDR1 is SGHNT and CDR2 is YENEEA in the germline V gene. This CDR3 is built from 18 residues. The whole variable domain, remainder taken from reference TRBV11-3 and TRBJ2-1, is EAGVVQSPRYKIIEKKQPVAFWCNPISGHNTLYWYLQNLGQGPELLIRYENEEAVDDSQLPKDRFSAERLKGVDSTLKIQPAELGDSAVYLCASSLVYVTATIYNEQFFGPGTRLTVL.

The V and J genes are TRBV20-1 and TRBJ2-3; D remains ambiguous. The CDR3 sequence is 12 residues long. Trimming took off 4 bases at V and 4 bases at J, with 9 bases between the two ends. Germline CDR1 DFQATT, CDR2 SNEGSKA (reference sequence). As DNA, the CDR3 is TGCAGTGCTAAGAGAGGTCCAGATACGCAGTATTTT. Its translation: CSAKRGPDTQYF.

This chain uses TRBV5-1 with TRBJ2-7; no clear D. Trimming removed 3 bases at V and 5 bases at J, with 9 bases between. From germline, CDR1 is SGHRS and CDR2 YFSETQ. The CDR3 has 12 amino acids. In nucleotides, the CDR3 is TGCGCCAGCAGCTCCCCGTCACACGAGCAGTACTTC. This encodes CASSSPSHEQYF.

Worth noting for this clonotype: This may be a read error: a much more frequent sequence differs by one nucleotide. This chain joins TRBV5-1 and TRBJ2-1, with D unclear. The CDR3 has 11 residues. Germline assignment: CDR1 SGHRS and CDR2 YFSETQ. V dropped 7 bases and J dropped 8 bases, with 10 bases sitting between them. The CDR3: CASSRLDEQFF. The DNA for the CDR3 is TGCGCCAGCTCCCGCCTGGATGAGCAGTTCTTC.

The V and J genes are TRBV5-6 and TRBJ2-5, with D tentatively TRBD2 (5 bases). Germline CDR1 SGHDT, CDR2 YYEEEE. This CDR3 is built from 13 residues. Between the trimmed V and J ends, which lost 1 base and 7 bases, there was a span of 11 bases. The CDR3 reads CASSLLREGTQYF. DNA for the CDR3: TGTGCCAGCAGCTTGTTACGGGAAGGGACCCAGTACTTC. The full variable domain, in which reference TRBV5-6 and TRBJ2-5 provide the parts outside the CDR3, is DAGVTQSPTHLIKTRGQQVTLRCSPKSGHDTVSWYQQALGQGPQFIFQYYEEEERQRGNFPDRFSGHQFPNYSSELNVNALLLGDSALYLCASSLLREGTQYFGPGTRLLVL.

This clonotype has ten or more counts. This chain's CDR3 is CASSGTTDTQYF. The CDR3 DNA sequence: TGCGCCAGCAGTGGGACCACAGATACGCAGTATTTT. The genes are TRBV10-1 and TRBJ2-3; no clear D. Germline loops: CDR1 WNHNN, CDR2 SYGVQD (reference sequence). The length of the CDR3 is 12 residues. V gave up 4 bases and J gave up 2 bases, with 4 bases separating them.